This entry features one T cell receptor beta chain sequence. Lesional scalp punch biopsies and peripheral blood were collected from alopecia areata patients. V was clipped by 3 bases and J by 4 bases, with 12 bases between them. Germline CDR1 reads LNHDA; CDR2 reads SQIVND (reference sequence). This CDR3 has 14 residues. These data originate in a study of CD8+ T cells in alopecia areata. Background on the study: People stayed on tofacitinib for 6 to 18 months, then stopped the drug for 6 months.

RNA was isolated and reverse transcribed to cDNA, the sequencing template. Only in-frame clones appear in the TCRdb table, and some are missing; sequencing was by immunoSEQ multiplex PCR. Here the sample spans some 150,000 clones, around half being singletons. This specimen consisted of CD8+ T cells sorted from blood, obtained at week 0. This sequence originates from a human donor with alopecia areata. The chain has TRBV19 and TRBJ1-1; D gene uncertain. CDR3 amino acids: CASSMGPRGTEAFF. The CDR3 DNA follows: TGTGCCAGTAGTATGGGCCCCAGAGGCACTGAAGCTTTCTTT.